This T cell receptor beta chain was identified during a study of cytomegalovirus exposure and HLA in healthy donors. Study-wide results and caveats: Certain sequence variants were highly shared and formed a cluster, and this cluster was likely a sequencing artifact.

Primers for the PCR totalled 60 Vbeta and 13 Jbeta. Assay used: immunoSEQ multiplex PCR; TCRdb lists only in-frame clones, some missing. The sample has 130,000 to 150,000 clones; 73% are singletons. In nominal health when sampled, donors likely had unrecorded immune exposures nonetheless. To note about this clone: The antigen remains undetermined.

The sample consisted of PBMCs. The clonotype originates from a human donor in good health.

The CDR3: CASARREGGNEQFF. As DNA, the CDR3 is TGTGCCAGCGCTCGGAGGGAGGGCGGCAATGAGCAGTTCTTC. The V call is TRBV11-3, the J call TRBJ2-1; TRBD2 agrees at 7 bases. With V trimmed by 8 bases and J by 6 bases, 10 bases remained unmatched. The CDR3 extends over 14 amino acids. Germline V gene lookup returns CDR1 SGHNT and CDR2 YENEEA.